The 7 T cell receptor beta chains presented below share a single source sample, sequenced in a study of spatial heterogeneity in lung cancer. The time point here: sample taken at primary tumor resection. Tumor, nontumor lung or frozen PBMC supplied whole RNA, sequenced without sorting. Using its own MiXCR run on the 5' RACE reads, TCRdb lists one record per CDR3 protein. The sample gives more than 85,000 distinct CDR3 sequences, approximately 8.5% of which show up once; less than 8.5% is in the top ten. The specimen was PBMCs, collected at surgery. The receptors were sampled from a male donor with early-stage non-small cell lung cancer.

This clonotype has a count of ten or more. The CDR3 bases are TGTGCCAGCAGCTTAGAAGGGGTCGAGCAGTACTTC. Protein sequence: CASSLEGVEQYF. The chain combines TRBV7-6 with TRBJ2-7; the D gene is possibly TRBD1 (5 bases). CDR3 length: 12 amino acids. Trimming took 1 base from V and 6 from J, leaving 7 bases between them. The germline CDR1 and CDR2 sequences are SGHVS and FNYEAQ.

The genes are TRBV7-6 and TRBJ2-5, with D perhaps TRBD1 (6 bases). V lost 1 base and J lost 5, with 14 bases in between. The CDR3 extends over 15 amino acids. Looked up from germline, CDR1 is SGHVS and CDR2 is FNYEAQ. The DNA for the CDR3 is TGTGCCAGCAGCTTAGAGATGCAGGGGATGGAGACCCAGTACTTC. Amino acid sequence: CASSLEMQGMETQYF.

This clonotype has at least ten counts. This chain joins TRBV10-3 and TRBJ1-6, with D maybe TRBD1 (5 bases). V lost 5 bases to trimming and J lost 7 bases, with 12 bases between them. The germline CDR1 and CDR2 sequences are ENHRY and SYGVKD. This CDR3 is 14 amino acids long. CDR3 nucleotides: TGTGCCATCAGTCCCGGGACTAGGAATTCACCCCTCCACTTT. Protein product: CAISPGTRNSPLHF.

The V and J genes are TRBV3-1 and TRBJ2-5, with D maybe TRBD1 (5 bases). The CDR3 length is 12 residues. V shed 3 bases and J shed 5 bases, with 7 bases lying between them. CDR1 is LGHDT and CDR2 is YNNKEL in the germline V gene (reference sequence). CDR3 sequence reads: CASSHRAETQYF. The CDR3, as DNA: TGTGCCAGCAGCCACAGGGCGGAGACCCAGTACTTC.

This clonotype was detected many times. DNA of the CDR3: TGTGCCAGCAGCAGGGACGTAGCCAAAAACATTCAGTACTTC. Residues: CASSRDVAKNIQYF. The chain has TRBV28 and TRBJ2-4; D is possibly TRBD1 or TRBD2 (5 bases each). Between the trimmed V and J ends, which lost 6 bases and 0 bases, there was a span of 9 bases. Germline-derived CDR1 and CDR2 are MDHEN and SYDVKM. The CDR3 is 14 amino acids.

This clonotype was seen only a few times. The chain combines TRBV3-1 with TRBJ1-2, with a possible D match to TRBD1 (5 bases). The CDR3 has 12 amino acids. From germline, CDR1 is LGHDT and CDR2 YNNKEL (reference sequence). V was cut by 7 bases and J by 9 bases, with 15 bases left in between. The CDR3 here is CASTRGVGSYTF. In DNA, the CDR3 is TGTGCCAGCACCCGGGGGGTCGGTAGCTACACCTTC.

There are a few counts of this clonotype. V is TRBV24-1 and J is TRBJ2-3; 15 bases fit TRBD2. The CDR3 is made up of 20 amino acids. The trim removed 1 base at V and 4 bases at J, leaving 11 bases unmatched. Germline V CDR1 and CDR2: KGHDR, SFDVKD. CDR3 amino acids: CATSDFKPGLAGGEADTQYF. The CDR3 bases are TGTGCCACCAGTGATTTCAAACCGGGACTAGCGGGAGGTGAGGCAGATACGCAGTATTTT.